The 8 T cell receptor beta chains below all came from one sample that was sequenced in a study of shared T cell receptors in the human thymus. Using immunoSEQ multiplex PCR, the repertoire was profiled, and TCRdb retains in-frame clones only, with some absent. The sample holds over 450,000 clones, about 84% seen once. Separately, the same data were catalogued under a study of human thymus T cells.

Material for sequencing was thymocytes. The origin of the receptors is a boy under two years old with a congenital heart defect.

This chain connects TRBV30 to TRBJ1-3, with 11 bases matching TRBD1. Germline V gene sequence: CDR1 GTSNPN, CDR2 SVGIG (reference sequence). Trimming at V came to 2 bases and at J to 3 bases, leaving 6 bases not matched to a gene. This CDR3 contains 16 residues. CDR3 protein: CAWSPWTGGFGNTIYF. CDR3 nucleotides: TGTGCCTGGAGTCCCTGGACAGGGGGCTTTGGAAACACCATATATTTT.

The rearrangement joins TRBV6-1 to TRBJ1-1; D possibly corresponds to TRBD1 (5 bases). CDR1 is MNHNS and CDR2 is SASEGT in the germline V gene. The CDR3 consists of 13 residues. Trimming removed 5 bases at V and 4 bases at J, with 11 bases between. This chain's CDR3 is CASSLGGGTEAFF. DNA of the CDR3: TGTGCCAGCAGTCTCGGGGGAGGCACTGAAGCTTTCTTT.

V is TRBV7-2 and J is TRBJ1-1; 8 bases line up with TRBD1. The ends lost 5 bases at V and 1 base at J; junction bases unmatched: 6. Germline loops: CDR1 SGHTA, CDR2 FQGNSA. The CDR3 extends over 15 amino acids. The CDR3 sequence: CASSPRDRRNTEAFF. The CDR3 coding sequence is TGTGCCAGCAGCCCCCGGGACAGGAGGAACACTGAAGCTTTCTTT.

The V gene is TRBV14, the J gene TRBJ2-7, with 7 bases that match TRBD2. The CDR3 sequence is 15 residues long. Germline values: CDR1 SGHDN, CDR2 FVKESK. Trimming removed 4 bases from V and 2 bases from J; junction bases left unmatched: 8. The DNA of the CDR3 is TGTGCCAGCAGCCTCACTAGCGCGCACCCCTACGAGCAGTACTTC. Amino acid sequence: CASSLTSAHPYEQYF.

The chain recombines TRBV5-1 with TRBJ1-4; 7 bases are a match to TRBD1. The length of the CDR3 is 19 residues. Germline values: CDR1 SGHRS, CDR2 YFSETQ. Trimming took 3 bases from V and 7 from J; bases not matched to a gene: 21. CDR3 nucleotide sequence: TGCGCCAGCAGCTCTAATCAGGGGGGGCTGCCGGGAGGGGTTGAAAAACTGTTTTTT. Translation: CASSSNQGGLPGGVEKLFF.

This chain links TRBV19 with TRBJ2-7, with 8 bases aligning to TRBD1. V shed 3 bases and J 1 base; nucleotides not matched to a gene: 5. The CDR3 spans 15 residues. Germline V gene sequence: CDR1 LNHDA, CDR2 SQIVND (reference sequence). The CDR3 spells CASSIGQGESYEQYF. In DNA, the CDR3 is TGTGCCAGTAGTATCGGACAGGGTGAATCCTACGAGCAGTACTTC.

The J gene is TRBJ2-1, the V gene TRBV25-1, with 7 bases lining up with TRBD1. The V and J ends lost 2 bases and 6 bases, in that order; junction bases with no gene match: 7. Germline lookup yields CDR1 MGHDK and CDR2 SYGVNS. This CDR3 has 15 residues. This chain's CDR3 is CASSEQTGVCNEQFF. DNA of the CDR3: TGTGCCAGCAGTGAACAAACAGGGGTATGCAATGAGCAGTTCTTC.

The chain combines TRBV6-1 with TRBJ2-7, with a weak D call TRBD2 (7 bases). Germline V lookup: CDR1 MNHNS, CDR2 SASEGT. V was trimmed by 4 bases and J by 4 bases, leaving 14 bases between them. The CDR3 extends over 14 amino acids. CDR3 amino acids: CASSVEGGGYEQYF. DNA for the CDR3: TGTGCCAGCAGTGTTGAGGGAGGGGGGTACGAGCAGTACTTC.